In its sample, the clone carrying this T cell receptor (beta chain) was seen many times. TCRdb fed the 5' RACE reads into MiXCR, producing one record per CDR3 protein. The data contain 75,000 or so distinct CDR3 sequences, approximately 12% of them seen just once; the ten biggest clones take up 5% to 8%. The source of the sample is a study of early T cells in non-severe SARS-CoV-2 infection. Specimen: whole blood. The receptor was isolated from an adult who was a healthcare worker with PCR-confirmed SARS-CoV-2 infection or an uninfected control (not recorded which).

The CDR3 bases are TGTGCCAGCAGCTTCCTAACGACTAGCGGGAGGGTCGGGGAGCTGTTTTTT. Translation gives CASSFLTTSGRVGELFF. V is TRBV7-3 and J is TRBJ2-2, with 14 bases matching TRBD2. Losses at the gene ends were 3 bases for V and 7 bases for J; bases not matched to a gene: 7. The CDR3 totals 17 residues. CDR1 is SGHTA and CDR2 is FQGTGA in the germline V gene. The full variable domain, its missing parts supplied by reference TRBV7-3 and TRBJ2-2, is GAGVSQTPSNKVTEKGKYVELRCDPISGHTALYWYRQSLGQGPEFLIYFQGTGAADDSGLPNDRFFAVRPEGSVSTLKIQRTERGDSAVYLCASSFLTTSGRVGELFFGEGSRLTVL.